A single TCR beta chain is shown here with its context. Its antigen remains unidentified. cDNA reverse transcribed from extracted RNA served as the sequencing template. Profiling relied on immunoSEQ multiplex PCR, and the TCRdb table lists in-frame clones only, not all of them. Among some 180,000 clones listed, approximately 50% were seen once. Treatment defined: oral pan-JAK inhibitor, 5-10 mg twice daily. These data belong to a study of CD8+ T cells in alopecia areata. Study-level findings and limits: Persistence of many expanded lesional clones was seen in scalp and blood during tofacitinib.

The sequenced sample was CD8+ T cells sorted from blood, obtained between weeks 51 and 52, from a patient treated with tofacitinib. The sequence was collected from a human donor with alopecia areata.

The CDR3 spells CAWSLQGLNSPLHF. CDR3 nucleotide sequence: TGTGCCTGGAGTCTTCAGGGGTTGAATTCACCCCTCCACTTT. This chain links TRBV30 with TRBJ1-6, with D possibly being TRBD1 (6 bases). The CDR3 extends over 14 amino acids. From germline, CDR1 is GTSNPN and CDR2 SVGIG (reference sequence). Trimming cost V 2 bases and J 7 bases, with 12 bases left between them.